The 13 T cell receptor beta chains below come from one sample, sequenced in a study of graft-versus-host responses after intestinal transplantation. Their antigen targets remain unknown. Assay: immunoSEQ multiplex PCR; the TCRdb copy retains only in-frame clones and omits some. The sample contains roughly 120,000 clones, 85% to 95% of which appear only once. Specimen: unstimulated CD8+ T cells sorted from spleen or lymph node cells, collected before intestinal transplant. All receptors derive from a human donor who received an intestinal transplant.

The sample holds one count of this clone. The rearrangement links TRBV9 to TRBJ2-2, with D perhaps matching TRBD1 or TRBD2 (5 bases each). Trimming removed 3 bases from V and 7 bases from J, with 7 bases in between. Per germline, CDR1 SGDLS and CDR2 YYNGEE. This CDR3 has 12 amino acids. The CDR3 nucleotides read TGTGCCAGCAGCGCTGGGGGCGGGGAGCTGTTTTTT. Translated: CASSAGGGELFF.

This chain links TRBV29-1 with TRBJ2-3; 7 bases map to TRBD1. The CDR3 runs to 14 residues. Germline values: CDR1 SQVTM, CDR2 ANQGSEA. J was trimmed by 2 bases and V by 6 bases; bases with no gene match: 8. CDR3 nucleotide sequence: TGCAGCGTCGAGGGGGCAGATAACACAGATACGCAGTATTTT. It specifies CSVEGADNTDTQYF.

The chain has TRBV4-1 and TRBJ2-1; TRBD1 matches 7 bases. From germline, CDR1 is MGHRA and CDR2 YSYEKL. The junction had 10 bases not matched to a gene; V was cut back by 3 bases and J by 8 bases. The CDR3 spans 15 residues. In nucleotides, the CDR3 is TGCGCCAGCAGCCATTCCACAGGGGAGTACGATGAGCAGTTCTTC. Its translation is CASSHSTGEYDEQFF.

The CDR3, as DNA: TGCGCCAGCAGCTACGGGACAGGATACAATGGCTACACCTTC. This translates into CASSYGTGYNGYTF. The rearrangement uses TRBV5-1 and TRBJ1-2; 8 bases match TRBD1. The CDR3 totals 14 residues. The V and J ends lost 3 bases and 6 bases, in that order; junction bases with no gene match: 7. Germline-derived CDR1 and CDR2 are SGHRS and YFSETQ.

In this sample, this clone turned up once. This chain joins TRBV7-9 and TRBJ2-1; unclear D gene. The length of the CDR3 is 13 residues. V lost 3 bases and J lost 8, with 11 bases in between. The germline CDR1 and CDR2 sequences are SEHNR and FQNEAQ (reference sequence). The CDR3 sequence is CASSLSGSDEQFF. The DNA of the CDR3 is TGTGCCAGCAGCTTGTCGGGCTCCGATGAGCAGTTCTTC.

The chain combines TRBV19 with TRBJ2-7; 15 positions agree with TRBD2. CDR3 size: 17 residues. Trimming cost V 1 base and J 5 bases; bases outside gene matches: 6. The V gene's germline CDR1 is LNHDA and CDR2 SQIVND (reference sequence). CDR3 protein: CASSIGGGLAGGNEQYF. In DNA form, the CDR3 reads TGTGCCAGTAGTATAGGTGGGGGACTAGCGGGAGGAAACGAGCAGTACTTC.

The chain carries TRBV15 and TRBJ2-7; either TRBD1 or TRBD2 may supply D (5 bases each). Between the trimmed V and J ends, which lost 5 bases and 0 bases, there was a span of 17 bases. This CDR3 region has 16 residues. Germline lookup yields CDR1 LNHNV and CDR2 YYDKDF (reference sequence). The CDR3 is CATSHPGTDPSYEQYF. CDR3 DNA sequence: TGTGCCACCAGCCACCCCGGGACCGACCCCTCCTACGAGCAGTACTTC.

A note on this clone: The identical CDR3 is also encoded by other nucleotide sequences in the sample. The rearrangement uses TRBV19 and TRBJ2-2, with D perhaps matching TRBD1 (6 bases). This CDR3 comprises 12 residues. Looked up from germline, CDR1 is LNHDA and CDR2 is SQIVND (reference sequence). V lost 4 bases and J 6 bases, leaving 6 bases between the germline ends. The CDR3 reads CASSTGAGELFF. The CDR3 nucleotides are TGTGCCAGTAGTACAGGGGCCGGGGAGCTGTTTTTT.

V and J are TRBV5-4 and TRBJ2-3, with 14 bases aligning to TRBD2. The ends lost 3 bases at V and 10 bases at J; junction bases unmatched: 10. Germline loops: CDR1 SGHNT, CDR2 YYREEE (reference sequence). The CDR3 runs 16 residues. The CDR3: CASSSSGTSGSLAQYF. CDR3 in DNA: TGTGCCAGCAGCTCCTCCGGGACTAGCGGGAGTCTAGCGCAGTATTTT.

This clone is a singleton in its sample. The gene calls are TRBV30 and TRBJ2-1; 9 positions agree with TRBD1. The germline CDR1 and CDR2 sequences are GTSNPN and SVGIG (reference sequence). The trim removed 2 bases at V and 5 bases at J, leaving 4 bases unmatched. The CDR3 extends over 14 amino acids. The chain's CDR3 is CAWSKGQGHNEQFF. The CDR3 nucleotides read TGTGCCTGGAGTAAGGGACAGGGCCACAATGAGCAGTTCTTC. The full variable domain, with the rest looked up from reference TRBV30 and TRBJ2-1, is SQTIHQWPATLVQPVGSPLSLECTVEGTSNPNLYWYRQAAGRGLQLLFYSVGIGQISSEVPQNLSASRPQDRQFILSSKKLLLSDSGFYLCAWSKGQGHNEQFFGPGTRLTVL.

V is TRBV29-1 and J is TRBJ2-1; 11 positions match TRBD2. The CDR3 contains 16 residues. Per germline, CDR1 SQVTM and CDR2 ANQGSEA. With 3 bases clipped from V and 2 bases from J, the junction kept 6 bases outside the gene matches. The CDR3 loop reads CSVDRLAGGPYNEQFF. As DNA, the CDR3 is TGCAGCGTTGATCGTCTAGCGGGAGGTCCCTACAATGAGCAGTTCTTC.

The gene calls are TRBV6-5 and TRBJ2-7; the D gene is possibly TRBD1 (6 bases). The CDR3 is 16 amino acids. CDR1 is MNHEY, CDR2 SVGAGI, per germline. V was clipped by 0 bases and J by 3 bases, with 15 bases between them. CDR3 amino acids: CASSYSKMAGDYEQYF. Here the CDR3 DNA reads TGTGCCAGCAGTTACTCGAAAATGGCAGGGGACTACGAGCAGTACTTC.

The chain has TRBV10-3 and TRBJ1-2; D is unclear. The CDR3 covers 14 residues. Germline CDR1 is ENHRY and CDR2 is SYGVKD. V was trimmed by 0 bases and J by 2 bases, leaving 7 bases between them. CDR3: CAISESAGNYGYTF. The CDR3 DNA reads TGTGCCATCAGTGAGTCGGCAGGCAACTATGGCTACACCTTC.